This TCR beta chain was recorded in a study of molecular identifiers for immune sequencing clone quantification. Overall study results and limits: Barcode sharing among identical TCR molecules could make large clones appear smaller. Over 99% of CMV-specific effector molecules, but under 1% of naive ones, were in clones above 20 copies.

This clonotype appeared many times. Its antigen is unidentified. With V trimmed by 5 bases and J by 11 bases, 8 bases remained unmatched. This CDR3 contains 12 residues. CDR1 is LNHNV and CDR2 is YYDKDF in the germline V gene (reference sequence). TCRdb ran MiXCR on the PCR reads and lists one entry per CDR3 protein. This sample carries about 89,000 distinct CDR3 sequences, under 20% of them seen once, and the ten largest clones take roughly 0.93%. Naive CD8 library inputs spanned roughly 17,000 to 1,100,000 sorted cells and 10%, 30% or 50% RNA. Using a CD8+CD4-CCR7+CD45RA+ phenotype, naive CD8 T cells were sorted.

The V and J genes are TRBV15 and TRBJ1-1; 7 bases match TRBD1. The sample comprised naive CD8+ T cells from blood, with Jurkat cell RNA spiked in. Specified subset: FACS-sorted CD8+CD4-CCR7+CD45RA+ naive T cells. The receptor was isolated from a human donor in good health. Some libraries in this study had Jurkat cell RNA spiked in. The CDR3 DNA reads as TGTGCCACCAGCGCCGACAGGGTGTTTGCTTTCTTT. Its translation is CATSADRVFAFF.